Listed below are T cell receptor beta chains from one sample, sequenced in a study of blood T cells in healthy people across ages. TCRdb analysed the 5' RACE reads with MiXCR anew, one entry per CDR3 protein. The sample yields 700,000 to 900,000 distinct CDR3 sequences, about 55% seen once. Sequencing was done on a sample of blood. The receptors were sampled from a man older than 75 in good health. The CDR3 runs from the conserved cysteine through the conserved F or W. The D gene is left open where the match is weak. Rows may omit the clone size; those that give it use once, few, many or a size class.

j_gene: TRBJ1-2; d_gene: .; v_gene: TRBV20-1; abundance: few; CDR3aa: CSARPREGFYGYTF; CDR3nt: TGCAGTGCTAGACCCAGGGAGGGCTTCTATGGCTACACCTTC
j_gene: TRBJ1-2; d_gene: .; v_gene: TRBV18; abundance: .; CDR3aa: CASSPQTNYGYTF; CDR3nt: TGTGCCAGCTCACCACAGACTAACTATGGCTACACCTTC
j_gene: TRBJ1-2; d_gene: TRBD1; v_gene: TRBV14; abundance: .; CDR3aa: CASSDYRQGVTGYTF; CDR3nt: TGTGCCAGCAGCGACTACCGGCAGGGGGTGACGGGCTACACCTTC
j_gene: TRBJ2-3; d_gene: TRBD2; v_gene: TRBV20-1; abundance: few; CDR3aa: CSALLAGRTDTQYF; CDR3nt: TGCAGTGCCCTACTAGCGGGAAGAACAGATACGCAGTATTTT
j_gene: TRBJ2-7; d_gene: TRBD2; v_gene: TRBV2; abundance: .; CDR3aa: CASSGGLGPYEQYF; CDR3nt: TGTGCCAGCAGTGGCGGACTAGGCCCCTACGAGCAGTACTTC
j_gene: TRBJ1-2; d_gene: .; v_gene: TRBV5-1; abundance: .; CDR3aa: CASSSAVGADGYTF; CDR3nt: TGCGCCAGCAGCTCCGCAGTGGGGGCAGATGGCTACACCTTC
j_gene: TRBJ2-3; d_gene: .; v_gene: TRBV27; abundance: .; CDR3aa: CASSLGLALTDTRYF; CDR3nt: TGTGCCAGCAGTTTGGGTCTAGCCCTCACAGATACGCGGTATTTT
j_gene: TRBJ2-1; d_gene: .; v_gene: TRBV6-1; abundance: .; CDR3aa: CASSGFGGQHNEQFF; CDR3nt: TGTGCCAGCAGTGGGTTCGGGGGACAGCACAATGAGCAGTTCTTC
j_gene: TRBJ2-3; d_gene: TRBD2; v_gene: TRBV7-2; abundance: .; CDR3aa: CASSPGTSGRTATQYF; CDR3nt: TGTGCCAGCAGCCCTGGGACTAGCGGACGCACAGCTACGCAGTATTTT
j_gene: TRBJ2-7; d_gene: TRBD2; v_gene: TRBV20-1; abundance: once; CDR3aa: CSARYSGTTYEQYF; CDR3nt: TGCAGTGCTAGATACAGCGGGACCACCTACGAGCAGTACTTC
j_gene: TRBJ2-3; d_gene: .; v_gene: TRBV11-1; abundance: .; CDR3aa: CASSSRDPGDTDTQYF; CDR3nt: TGTGCCAGCAGCTCCCGGGACCCCGGGGACACAGATACGCAGTATTTT
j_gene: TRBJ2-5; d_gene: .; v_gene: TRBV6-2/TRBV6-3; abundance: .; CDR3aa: CASSYPGATQEAQYF; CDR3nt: TGTGCCAGCAGTTATCCGGGGGCGACCCAAGAGGCCCAGTACTTC
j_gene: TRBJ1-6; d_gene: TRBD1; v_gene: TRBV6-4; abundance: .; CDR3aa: CASSESPGGSPLHF; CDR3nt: TGTGCCAGCAGCGAGAGCCCAGGGGGATCACCCCTCCACTTT
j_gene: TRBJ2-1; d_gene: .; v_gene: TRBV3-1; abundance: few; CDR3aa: CASSPPLDTEQFF; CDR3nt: TGTGCCAGCAGCCCCCCCCTCGATACTGAGCAGTTCTTC
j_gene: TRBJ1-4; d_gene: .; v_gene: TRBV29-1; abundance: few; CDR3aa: CSVVETANEKLFF; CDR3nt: TGCAGCGTTGTTGAGACAGCGAATGAAAAACTGTTTTTT
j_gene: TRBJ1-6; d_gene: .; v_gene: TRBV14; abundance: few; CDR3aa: CASSQDYGISPLHF; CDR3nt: TGTGCCAGCAGCCAAGATTATGGCATTTCACCCCTCCACTTT
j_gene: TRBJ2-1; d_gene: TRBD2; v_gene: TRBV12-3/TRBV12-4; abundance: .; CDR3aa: CASSSHGGLAGGVEQFF; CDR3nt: TGTGCCAGCAGTTCCCACGGGGGACTAGCGGGAGGGGTGGAGCAGTTCTTC
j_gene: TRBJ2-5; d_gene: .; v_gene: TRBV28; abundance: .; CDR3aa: CASSLRRDTKETQYF; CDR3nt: TGTGCCAGCAGTTTACGCCGGGACACAAAAGAGACCCAGTACTTC
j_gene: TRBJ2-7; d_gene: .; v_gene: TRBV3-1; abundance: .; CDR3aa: CASNRDPYEQYF; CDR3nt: TGTGCCAGCAACCGGGACCCCTACGAGCAGTACTTC
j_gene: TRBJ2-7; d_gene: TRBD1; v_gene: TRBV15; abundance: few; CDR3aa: CATSRVDRAGTYEQYF; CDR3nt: TGTGCCACCAGCAGAGTGGACAGGGCGGGAACCTACGAGCAGTACTTC
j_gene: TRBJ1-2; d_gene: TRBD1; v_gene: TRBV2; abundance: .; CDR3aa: CASSPLQQGGTNGYTF; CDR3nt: TGTGCCAGCAGTCCGTTACAACAGGGGGGTACGAATGGCTACACCTTC
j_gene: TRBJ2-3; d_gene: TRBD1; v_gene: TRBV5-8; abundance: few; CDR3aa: CASSAGQGAWDTQYF; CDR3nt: TGTGCCAGCAGCGCGGGACAGGGGGCTTGGGATACGCAGTATTTT
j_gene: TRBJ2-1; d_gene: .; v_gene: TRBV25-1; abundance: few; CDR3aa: CASSGTDIYNEQFF; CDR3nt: TGTGCCAGCAGTGGGACAGACATATACAATGAGCAGTTCTTC
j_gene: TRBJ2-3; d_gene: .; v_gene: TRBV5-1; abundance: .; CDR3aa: CASSLFARNRYAYF; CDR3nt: TGCGCCAGCAGCTTGTTCGCAAGGAACAGGTACGCGTATTTT
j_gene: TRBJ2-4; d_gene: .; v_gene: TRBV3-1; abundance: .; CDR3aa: CASSQDPPGAKNIQYF; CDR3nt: TGTGCCAGCAGCCAAGATCCCCCCGGAGCCAAAAACATTCAGTACTTC
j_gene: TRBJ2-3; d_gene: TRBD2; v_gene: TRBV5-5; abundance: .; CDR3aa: CASSAGLAGKSRYAYF; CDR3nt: TGTGCCAGCAGCGCGGGACTAGCGGGAAAAAGTAGATACGCGTATTTT
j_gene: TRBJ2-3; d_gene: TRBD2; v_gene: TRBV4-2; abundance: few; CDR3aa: CASSPLSSGSTDTQYF; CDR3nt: TGTGCCAGCAGCCCCCTCTCTAGCGGGTCCACAGATACGCAGTATTTT
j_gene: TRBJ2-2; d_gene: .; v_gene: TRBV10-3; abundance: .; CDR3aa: CAISESKGKWTGELFF; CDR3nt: TGTGCCATCAGTGAGTCGAAAGGGAAATGGACCGGGGAGCTGTTTTTT
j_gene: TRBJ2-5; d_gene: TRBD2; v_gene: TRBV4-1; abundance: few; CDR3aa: CASSPASGRVIETQYF; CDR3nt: TGCGCCAGCAGCCCGGCCAGCGGGAGGGTTATTGAGACCCAGTACTTC
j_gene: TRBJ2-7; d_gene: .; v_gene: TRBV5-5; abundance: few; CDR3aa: CASSLGPSAYEQYF; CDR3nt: TGTGCCAGCAGCTTGGGACCGAGCGCCTACGAGCAGTACTTC
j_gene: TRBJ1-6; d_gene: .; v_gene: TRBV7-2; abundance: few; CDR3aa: CASSPRGRPPLHF; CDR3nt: TGTGCCAGCAGTCCTCGTGGGAGGCCACCCCTCCACTTT
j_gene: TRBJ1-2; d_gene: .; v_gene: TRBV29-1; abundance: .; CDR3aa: CSVEDPGVRDYTF; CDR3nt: TGCAGCGTTGAAGATCCGGGGGTTAGAGACTACACCTTC
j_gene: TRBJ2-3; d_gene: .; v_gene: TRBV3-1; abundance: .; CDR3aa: CASSPRPELGRYAYF; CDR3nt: TGTGCCAGCAGCCCCCGACCGGAATTAGGCAGATACGCGTATTTT
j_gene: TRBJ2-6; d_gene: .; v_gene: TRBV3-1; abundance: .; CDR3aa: CASSQDTLWGVDSGANVLTF; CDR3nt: TGTGCCAGCAGCCAAGACACGCTATGGGGGGTAGACTCTGGGGCCAACGTCCTGACTTTC
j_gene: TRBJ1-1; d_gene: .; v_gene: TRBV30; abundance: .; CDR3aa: CAWSAPWQSKGDTEAFF; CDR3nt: TGTGCCTGGAGTGCCCCGTGGCAGTCTAAGGGGGACACTGAAGCTTTCTTT
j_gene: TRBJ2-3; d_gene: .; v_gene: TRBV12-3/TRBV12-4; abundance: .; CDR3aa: CASSLQPEHRYAYF; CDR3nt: TGTGCCAGCAGTCTCCAGCCAGAGCACAGATACGCGTATTTT
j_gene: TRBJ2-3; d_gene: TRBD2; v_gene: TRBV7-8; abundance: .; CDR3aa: CASSPRVAGSTDTQYF; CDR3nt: TGTGCCAGCAGCCCACGGGTAGCGGGGAGCACAGATACGCAGTATTTT
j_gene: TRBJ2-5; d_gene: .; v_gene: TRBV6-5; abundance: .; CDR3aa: CASRTGTQETQYF; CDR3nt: TGTGCCAGCAGAACAGGGACACAAGAGACCCAGTACTTC
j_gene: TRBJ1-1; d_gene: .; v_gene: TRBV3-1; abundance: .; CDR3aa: CASRTTGMAFF; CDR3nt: TGTGCCAGCAGAACCACAGGGATGGCTTTCTTT
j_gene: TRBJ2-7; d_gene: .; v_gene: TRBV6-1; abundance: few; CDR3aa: CASSEGPGPDEQYF; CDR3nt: TGTGCCAGCAGTGAAGGGCCGGGGCCGGACGAGCAGTACTTC
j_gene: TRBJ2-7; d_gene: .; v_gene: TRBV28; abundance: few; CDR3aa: CASSFFGSFRRGGHEQYF; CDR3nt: TGTGCCAGCAGTTTCTTTGGTTCCTTTCGCAGGGGCGGCCACGAGCAGTACTTC
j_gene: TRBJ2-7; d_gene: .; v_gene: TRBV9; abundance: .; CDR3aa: CASSVDGRTSSYEQYF; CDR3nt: TGTGCCAGCAGCGTAGATGGGCGGACGAGCTCCTACGAGCAGTACTTC
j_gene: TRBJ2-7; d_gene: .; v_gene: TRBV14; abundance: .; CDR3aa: CASSPLGEGESYEQYF; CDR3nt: TGTGCCAGCAGCCCTCTGGGTGAAGGGGAGAGCTACGAGCAGTACTTC
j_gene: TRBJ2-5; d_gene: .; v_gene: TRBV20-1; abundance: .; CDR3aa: CSARRLAAGDQETQYF; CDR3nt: TGCAGTGCTCGGCGACTAGCAGCAGGGGACCAAGAGACCCAGTACTTC
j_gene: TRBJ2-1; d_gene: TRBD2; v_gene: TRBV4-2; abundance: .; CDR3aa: CASSQGGGSSGTTRPNEQFF; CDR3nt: TGTGCCAGCAGCCAAGGGGGGGGGTCTAGCGGGACCACCCGACCAAATGAGCAGTTCTTC
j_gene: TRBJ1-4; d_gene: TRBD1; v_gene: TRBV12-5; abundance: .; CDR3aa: CASGLATGTGIAEKLFF; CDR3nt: TGTGCTAGTGGTTTGGCTACCGGGACAGGGATCGCGGAAAAACTGTTTTTT
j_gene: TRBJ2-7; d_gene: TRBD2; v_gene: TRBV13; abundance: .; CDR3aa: CASSLGSPAGAAYEQYF; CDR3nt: TGTGCCAGCAGCTTAGGCTCCCCAGCGGGAGCGGCTTACGAGCAGTACTTC
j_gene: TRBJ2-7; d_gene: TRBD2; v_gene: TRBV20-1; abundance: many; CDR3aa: CSARRWRGDSYEQYF; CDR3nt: TGCAGTGCTAGGAGGTGGCGGGGGGACTCCTACGAGCAGTACTTC
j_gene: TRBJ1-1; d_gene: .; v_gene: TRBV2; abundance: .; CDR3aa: CARDTLGTEAFF; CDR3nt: TGTGCCAGAGACACCCTGGGCACTGAAGCTTTCTTT
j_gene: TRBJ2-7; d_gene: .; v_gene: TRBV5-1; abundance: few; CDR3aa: CASSLGQTRAGEQYF; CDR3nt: TGCGCCAGCAGCTTAGGACAGACTAGAGCAGGCGAGCAGTACTTC
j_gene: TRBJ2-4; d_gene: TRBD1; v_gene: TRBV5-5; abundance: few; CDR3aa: CASSLISGQGASEQYF; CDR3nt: TGTGCCAGCAGCTTGATCTCGGGACAGGGGGCGAGTGAGCAGTACTTC
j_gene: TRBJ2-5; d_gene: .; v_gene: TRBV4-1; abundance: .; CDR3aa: CASSQDGQGSSDEQYF; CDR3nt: TGCGCCAGCAGCCAAGATGGGCAGGGGAGTTCAGATGAGCAGTACTTC
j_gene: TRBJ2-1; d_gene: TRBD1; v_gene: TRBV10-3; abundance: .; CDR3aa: CAISPGQVGNEQFF; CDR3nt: TGTGCCATCAGTCCGGGACAGGTTGGGAATGAGCAGTTCTTC
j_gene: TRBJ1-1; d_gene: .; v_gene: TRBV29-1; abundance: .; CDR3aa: CSVRRMNTEAFF; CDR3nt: TGCAGCGTTAGGCGGATGAACACTGAAGCTTTCTTT
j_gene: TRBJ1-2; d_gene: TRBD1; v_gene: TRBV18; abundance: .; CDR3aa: CASSPSTGVYGYTF; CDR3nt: TGTGCCAGCTCACCGAGTACAGGGGTCTATGGCTACACCTTC